Only a few counts were recorded for the clone carrying this T cell receptor beta chain. Its antigen is currently unknown. Included in the TCR beta cDNA libraries were unique molecular identifiers. TCRdb reanalysed the PCR reads using MiXCR and keeps one entry per CDR3 protein. The table has about 680,000 distinct CDR3 sequences, around 60% seen once; the top ten hold approximately 10%. The data are from a study of post-analysis software for immune sequencing data. Study background: Disease courses included relapsing-remitting, secondary progressive and progressive-relapsing multiple sclerosis.

The CDR3 spans 13 residues. With 2 bases removed from V and 5 bases from J, the gap between germline ends came to 10 bases. Germline V lookup: CDR1 MNHNY, CDR2 SVGAGI (reference sequence). Whole-study findings and limits: TRBV5-6, TRBV5-1 and TRBV20-1 belonged to a set of roughly 5 TRBV segments that were more frequent in patients than controls. Samples made in the same batch grouped tightly together by F measure.

This sequence joins TRBV6-6 and TRBJ2-7, with D perhaps matching TRBD1 or TRBD2 (6 bases each). This sequence originates from a girl aged 2 to 9 with multiple sclerosis. Material: blood. The CDR3 reads CASSYGGRDEQYF. The DNA for the CDR3 is TGTGCCAGCAGTTACGGGGGGCGGGACGAGCAGTACTTC.